The next 20 T cell receptor beta chains were all read from a single sample in a study of T cell changes during pregnancy in multiple sclerosis (dated by TCRdb to about 2019). The library came from the immunoSEQ multiplex PCR assay. Drawn from immuneACCESS, this table holds only the in-frame rearrangements with V and J called that TCRdb kept. Clones are partly lost; checked studies trace under half to an unresolved V gene and leave the rest unexplained. The sample table contains about 45,000 clones; only one count was recorded for less than 90% of them. The ten largest clones represent about 0.6% of the sample. Sequenced here: CD4+ T cells from peripheral blood mononuclear cells, sampled in the first trimester of pregnancy. These TCRs come from a female donor with multiple sclerosis, enrolled in a pregnancy study.

The rearrangement uses TRBV30 and TRBJ2-7; D perhaps matches TRBD2 (6 bases). Germline V lookup: CDR1 GTSNPN, CDR2 SVGIG (reference sequence). CDR3 length equals 14 residues. The ends were cut back, 2 bases at V and 0 bases at J, with 11 bases in the middle. In nucleotides, the CDR3 is TGTGCCTGGAGTCTCCCGGGACTCTCCTACGAGCAGTACTTC. Encoded protein: CAWSLPGLSYEQYF. Based on the CDR3 plus reference TRBV30 and TRBJ2-7, the full variable domain is SQTIHQWPATLVQPVGSPLSLECTVEGTSNPNLYWYRQAAGRGLQLLFYSVGIGQISSEVPQNLSASRPQDRQFILSSKKLLLSDSGFYLCAWSLPGLSYEQYFGPGTRLTVT.

The chain employs TRBV29-1 and TRBJ2-2; 7 nucleotides align to TRBD2. CDR1 and CDR2 (germline): SQVTM, ANQGSEA. V was pared by 7 bases and J by 8 bases, with 1 base of the junction left unmatched. The CDR3 contains 10 residues. The CDR3 DNA follows: TGCAGCGGGGGGGGAGGGGAGCTGTTTTTT. Its translation is CSGGGGELFF.

The chain joins TRBV28 to TRBJ1-1; D is possibly TRBD1 (6 bases). Germline loops: CDR1 MDHEN, CDR2 SYDVKM. The CDR3 length is 15 residues. The V gene lost 11 bases and the J gene lost 7 bases, with 26 bases spanning the gap. Written as DNA, the CDR3 is TGTGCCCACTCCAGGGGCACTCTTGGTCGGGTTGAAGCTTTCTTT. It encodes CAHSRGTLGRVEAFF.

This clone has just one count. The chain carries TRBV4-1 and TRBJ1-4; D unclear. The V gene's germline CDR1 is MGHRA and CDR2 YSYEKL. CDR3 length: 16 amino acids. Between the trimmed V and J ends, which lost 0 bases and 7 bases, there was a span of 15 bases. The CDR3 DNA sequence: TGCGCCAGCAGCCAAGATTCAAGAGGCTCGGGTGAAAAACTGTTTTTT. It is translated as CASSQDSRGSGEKLFF.

V usage is TRBV5-4 and J usage is TRBJ1-2; D call uncertain. The V end was cut by 2 bases, the J end by 2 bases, with 10 bases between. Germline-derived CDR1 and CDR2 are SGHNT and YYREEE (reference sequence). The CDR3 has 14 residues. The CDR3 loop reads CASSLLPENYGYTF. The CDR3 nucleotides are TGTGCCAGCAGCTTATTACCGGAGAACTATGGCTACACCTTC.

The genes are TRBV7-2 and TRBJ2-3, with D perhaps TRBD2 (5 bases). Trimming took off 5 bases at V and 3 bases at J, with 21 bases between the two ends. This CDR3 has 17 amino acids. Germline V CDR1 and CDR2: SGHTA, FQGNSA. The CDR3 DNA sequence: TGTGCCAGCAGCCCACTGGCTCTAGCACTTGGGACAGATACGCAGTATTTT. As protein: CASSPLALALGTDTQYF.

This sequence joins TRBV9 and TRBJ1-2; TRBD1 matches at 7 bases. Trimming at V came to 2 bases and at J to 4 bases, leaving 8 bases not matched to a gene. Germline-derived CDR1 and CDR2 are SGDLS and YYNGEE. The CDR3 runs to 15 residues. CDR3 nucleotide sequence: TGTGCCAGCAGCGTTGACAGGGTATTGGGCTATGGCTACACCTTC. Translation: CASSVDRVLGYGYTF.

This clone is a singleton in its sample. The CDR3 DNA follows: TGTGCCATCAGTCCAACGGACTATGCGAGCTCCTACAATGAGCAGTTCTTC. Protein: CAISPTDYASSYNEQFF. J is TRBJ2-1 and V is TRBV10-3; D perhaps matches TRBD2 (6 bases). This CDR3 contains 17 residues. The germline gives CDR1 ENHRY, CDR2 SYGVKD. The ends were cut back, 5 bases at V and 0 bases at J, with 17 bases in the middle.

The chain employs TRBV19 and TRBJ1-2; 7 bases map to TRBD1. V lost 5 bases to trimming and J lost 8 bases; unmatched junction nucleotides: 5. This CDR3 is 12 amino acids long. Looked up from germline, CDR1 is LNHDA and CDR2 is SQIVND (reference sequence). This chain's CDR3 is CASSGNRGGYTF. The CDR3 coding sequence is TGTGCCAGTAGTGGAAACAGGGGAGGCTACACCTTC.

This chain links TRBV21-1 with TRBJ1-2; the table's D gene call, TRBD1, was not cross checked with the DNA. TRBV21-1 is noted as a pseudogene. The CDR3 covers 15 residues. This CDR3 is CASSKAPQVHYGYTF. In DNA, the CDR3 is TGTGCCAGCAGCAAAGCCCCCCAGGTTCACTATGGCTACACCTTC.

This clone was detected only once. The chain recombines TRBV10-3 with TRBJ2-2; D may be TRBD1 (5 bases). The CDR3 consists of 16 residues. Trimming removed 0 bases at V and 4 bases at J, with 12 bases between. Germline V gives CDR1 ENHRY, CDR2 SYGVKD. As DNA, the CDR3 is TGTGCCATCAGTGAGTCTGGCAGGGTCGGCACCGGGGAGCTGTTTTTT. Amino acids: CAISESGRVGTGELFF.

This clone was detected only a few times. This sequence joins TRBV5-1 and TRBJ2-4; D might be TRBD1 (5 bases). Germline CDR1 and CDR2: SGHRS and YFSETQ. CDR3 length: 14 amino acids. Trimming removed 7 bases at V and 9 bases at J, with 20 bases between. CDR3 amino acids: CASRDSILSGIQYF. The CDR3 region has the DNA TGCGCCAGCCGTGACAGCATCCTTTCAGGCATTCAGTACTTC.

The gene calls are TRBV15 and TRBJ1-5; weak D call: TRBD1 (5 bases). This CDR3 spans 17 amino acids. Looked up from germline, CDR1 is LNHNV and CDR2 is YYDKDF (reference sequence). The V and J ends lost 0 bases and 2 bases respectively, with 14 bases between them. This CDR3 is CATSRDRGGRGNQPQHF. Written as DNA, the CDR3 is TGTGCCACCAGCAGAGATCGGGGGGGTCGAGGCAATCAGCCCCAGCATTTT.

The rearrangement links TRBV2 to TRBJ1-1; the D is unclear. Germline V CDR1 and CDR2: SNHLY, FYNNEI. With 3 bases removed from V and 1 base from J, the gap between germline ends came to 12 bases. This CDR3 comprises 15 residues. CDR3 DNA: TGTGCCAGCAGTGAGGAACAGCAATGGAACACTGAAGCTTTCTTT. It translates to CASSEEQQWNTEAFF.

The chain recombines TRBV18 with TRBJ1-2; 10 nucleotides align to TRBD1. Looked up from germline, CDR1 is KGHSH and CDR2 is LQKENI. The CDR3 length is 16 residues. Germline trimming cut 4 bases from V and 0 bases from J; bases unmatched to any gene: 5. The CDR3 reads CASSRYGTGANYGYTF. The CDR3 nucleotides are TGTGCCAGCTCACGATACGGGACAGGGGCTAACTATGGCTACACCTTC. The full variable domain, completed using reference TRBV18 and TRBJ1-2, is NAGVMQNPRHLVRRRGQEARLRCSPMKGHSHVYWYRQLPEEGLKFMVYLQKENIIDESGMPKERFSAEFPKEGPSILRIQQVVRGDSAAYFCASSRYGTGANYGYTFGSGTRLTVV.

The chain joins TRBV19 to TRBJ2-2; 9 bases map to TRBD2. Germline CDR1 is LNHDA and CDR2 is SQIVND (reference sequence). J was trimmed by 5 bases and V by 4 bases; bases with no gene match: 5. CDR3 length equals 15 residues. For the CDR3, the DNA is TGTGCCAGTAGTAACCAAGGACTAGCGACCGGGGAGCTGTTTTTT. Encoded protein: CASSNQGLATGELFF.

The CDR3 loop is CAWSVRGGRWADTQYF. CDR3 nucleotide sequence: TGTGCCTGGAGTGTACGGGGCGGGAGATGGGCAGATACGCAGTATTTT. This chain connects TRBV30 to TRBJ2-3; 7 bases map to TRBD2. With V trimmed by 0 bases and J by 4 bases, 10 bases remained unmatched. Per germline, CDR1 GTSNPN and CDR2 SVGIG (reference sequence). CDR3 length: 16 amino acids.

J is TRBJ2-1 and V is TRBV7-8, with 10 nucleotides matching TRBD2. V lost 5 bases and J lost 4; bases outside the gene matches: 5. Germline values: CDR1 SGHVS, CDR2 FQNEAQ. The CDR3 runs to 15 residues. CDR3 protein: CASSRIAGGYNEQFF. Written as DNA, the CDR3 is TGTGCCAGCAGCCGCATAGCGGGAGGATACAATGAGCAGTTCTTC.

The chain recombines TRBV19 with TRBJ2-5, with TRBD2 as a possible D gene (6 bases). V lost 4 bases and J 5 bases, leaving 11 bases between the germline ends. Germline CDR1 and CDR2: LNHDA and SQIVND (reference sequence). CDR3 length equals 13 residues. This CDR3 reads CASSNGGWETQYF. CDR3 bases: TGTGCCAGTAGTAACGGAGGGTGGGAGACCCAGTACTTC.

The V and J genes are TRBV6-5 and TRBJ2-5, with 8 bases identical to TRBD1. The J call is uncertain, as TRBJ2-7 better fits the DNA end. The CDR3 loop spans 15 amino acids. CDR1 and CDR2 (germline): MNHEY, SVGAGI. DNA for the CDR3: TGTGCCAGCAGTTCTGCCGGGACAGGACCTTACGAGCAGTACTTC. It translates to CASSSAGTGPYEQYF.